The sequence of this TCR beta chain was determined in a study of T cell responses to AZD1222 COVID-19 vaccine. The table came from immunoSEQ multiplex PCR; TCRdb's copy has only in-frame clones and leaves some out. The sample has roughly 130,000 clones; about 90% are singletons. The CDR3 runs 11 residues. The V end lost 4 bases, the J end lost 0 bases, and 0 bases lay between the germline ends. A remark on this clone: The antigen is unknown.

General study findings and limits: Breadth and depth of Spike-specific TCRs rose after two AZD1222 doses. Donors were largely white British and mainly female; clonal diversity was possibly underestimated. Only a handful of AZD1222 recipients, more than 5 in all, had baseline seropositivity.

This clonotype was sampled from an adult who received the MenACWY meningococcal vaccine as a control. Here the sequenced sample was peripheral blood, taken 28 days after the second dose of the MenACWY control vaccine. V is TRBV12-3 or TRBV12-4 and J is TRBJ2-5; D call uncertain. CDR3 residues: CASSYQETQYF. The CDR3 DNA is TGTGCCAGCAGTTACCAAGAGACCCAGTACTTC.